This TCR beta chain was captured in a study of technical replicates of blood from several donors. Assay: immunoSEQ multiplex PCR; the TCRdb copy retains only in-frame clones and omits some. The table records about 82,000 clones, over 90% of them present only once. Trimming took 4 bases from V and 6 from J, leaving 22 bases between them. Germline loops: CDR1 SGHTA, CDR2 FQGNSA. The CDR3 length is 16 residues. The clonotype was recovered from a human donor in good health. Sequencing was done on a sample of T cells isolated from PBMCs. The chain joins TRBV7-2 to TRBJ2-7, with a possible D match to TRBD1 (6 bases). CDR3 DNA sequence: TGTGCCAGCAGCTCTCAGCCGGGACATATCCAAAGCGAGCAGTACTTC. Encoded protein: CASSSQPGHIQSEQYF.